Only a few counts were recorded for the clone carrying this T cell receptor beta chain. Antigen: not known. The data originate from a study of T cell responses to AZD1222 COVID-19 vaccine. Study results and limitations: Repertoires were obtained solely post-peak T cell response. When two AZD1222 doses had been given, Spike-specific TCR breadth and depth rose.

From germline, CDR1 is LNHDA and CDR2 SQIVND (reference sequence). Trimming took 6 bases from V and 0 from J; bases not matched to a gene: 4. The CDR3 is made up of 15 amino acids. TCRdb keeps only in-frame clones here, not all; method: immunoSEQ multiplex PCR. This sample has fewer than 120,000 clones, with roughly four fifths found just once. The receptor comes from an adult in good health. The specimen comprised peripheral blood, sampled on day 0 of AZD1222 vaccination. The chain employs TRBV19 and TRBJ2-1; 8 nucleotides agree with TRBD2. CDR3 nucleotides: TGTGCCAGTAGAGCAACTAGCGGCTCCTACAATGAGCAGTTCTTC. Amino acids: CASRATSGSYNEQFF.